This T cell receptor beta chain was captured in a study of Tregs in tolerant kidney transplant recipients (dated by TCRdb to between 2018 and 2021). At the level of the whole study: The transplants used related donors along with nonmyeloablative bone marrow transplantation, and in the human trials mixed chimerism was transient. The study applied TCRbeta sequencing to find donor-specific regulatory T cells before combined kidney and bone marrow transplantation and then followed those same cells after transplant.

For TCRbeta CDR3 sequencing, genomic DNA was extracted from sorted cells using the QIAGEN DNeasy Blood and Tissue Kit. High-throughput TCRbeta CDR3 sequencing, including PCR amplification with bias correction and internal controls, was performed commercially through immunoSEQ. In the source study's methods: Unique productive TCRbeta sequences were defined by CDR3 nucleotide sequence when primers matched and otherwise by CDR3 amino acid sequence together with Vbeta and Jbeta genes. To correct sorting error, sequences shared between sorted populations at a frequency ratio of 2:1 or less were removed; the rest were assigned to the higher population. A sequence was defined as donor-reactive if the sequence was expanded at least 5-fold in CFSE-low cells compared with unstimulated cells and had a frequency of at least 0.01% in CFSE-low cells. Repertoire divergence was quantified by Jensen-Shannon divergence using the top 100 TCRbeta sequences ranked by frequency. When a sample had multiple sequencing runs, each run was corrected for sorting error separately and the runs were then pooled. TCRdb obtained this table from immuneACCESS and retained in-frame rearrangements with V and J assigned. These tables miss some clones; where compared with another copy, unresolved V genes account for less than half of the shortfall, and the remainder is unexplained. V and J calls and clone size are as listed in that table; D and trimming were resolved from the DNA. The sample contains around 75,000 clones, approximately 91% of them found a single time. The biggest ten clones account for approximately 0.4% of the sample.

Comment on this clone: No antigen is known for it. Base quality data are lacking; no much larger clone is found one base away.

The paper as a whole reports these results and caveats: PCR primers changed over time for some patients, so nucleotide-level comparison across those patients' samples was not possible. Expanding Tregs with activated donor B cells appeared to identify the most biologically relevant and donor-specific TCRbeta repertoire. Donor-specific Treg expansion exceeded global Treg expansion in tolerant patients, suggesting antigen-driven rather than nonspecific expansion. Because only a small number of patients were included, the study had limitations, and the results will need to be validated in larger populations as well as under other immunosuppression protocols. Although technical replication error seemed to be minimal, the question of biological reproducibility was not addressed directly.

From the germline V gene, CDR1 is SQVTM and CDR2 is ANQGSEA. The CDR3 holds 18 amino acids from the cysteine to the phenylalanine. Kept here is only the CDR3 DNA, which spans 54 bases and is read in frame from base 1. V and J lose 6 bases and 0 bases, and a span of 25 bases separates them. Explained via the paper, the time point label denotes: blood sample drawn before combined kidney and bone marrow transplant. Thawed PBMCs were FACS-sorted into unstimulated Tregs (CD4+CD25+CD127-), CD4+ non-Tregs (CD4+CD25-), CD4 cells and CD8 cells. Patients were 4 combined kidney and bone marrow transplant recipients from the ITN036ST trial, and only these trial subjects had samples available. Healthy control blood was separated into PBMCs by Ficoll density gradient and cryopreserved, and patient PBMCs were collected both before and after transplant.

The TCR was taken from a human donor who received a combined kidney and bone marrow transplant. The sequence is built from TRBV29-1 and TRBJ2-3; a weak D assignment points to TRBD1 (5 bases agree). This material consisted of CD4+ T cells from blood, taken before the transplant. The CDR3 protein: CSVRRWQGRAESTDTQYF. The DNA reads TGCAGCGTAAGAAGGTGGCAGGGTCGGGCTGAGAGCACAGATACGCAGTATTTT.